The rows below give T cell receptor beta chains drawn from one sample of a study of human T cells and chemical hapten exposure. TCRdb reprocessed the RACE reads via MiXCR and lists one record per CDR3 protein. This sample has some 200,000 distinct CDR3 sequences, with 25% to 35% found just once. Sequenced here: whole blood, sampled in connection with sensitization to the hapten diphenylcyclopropenone (DPC). All receptors come from a woman aged 25-40 years with alopecia areata. Some clones in this sample may be carry-over from other donors' samples. Both conserved end residues are part of each CDR3. D genes are given only for firm matches. Clone sizes are given selectively: once, few, many, or a class where the clone is expanded.

clone size: .
D gene: .
J gene: TRBJ1-5
V gene: TRBV4-2
CDR3 protein: CASSQDGGDNQPQHF
CDR3 DNA: TGTGCCAGCAGCCAAGATGGGGGAGACAATCAGCCCCAGCATTTT

clone size: few
D gene: .
J gene: TRBJ1-6
V gene: TRBV3-1
CDR3 protein: CASSQDQYSPLHF
CDR3 DNA: TGTGCCAGCAGCCAAGATCAATATTCACCCCTCCACTTT

clone size: few
D gene: TRBD2
J gene: TRBJ2-3
V gene: TRBV6-4
CDR3 protein: CASSGTSGGTDTQYF
CDR3 DNA: TGTGCCAGCAGTGGGACTAGCGGGGGCACAGATACGCAGTATTTT

clone size: .
D gene: .
J gene: TRBJ2-3
V gene: TRBV29-1
CDR3 protein: CSVEVTGTQGTQYF
CDR3 DNA: TGCAGCGTTGAAGTTACCGGGACACAGGGTACGCAGTATTTT

clone size: .
D gene: .
J gene: TRBJ2-5
V gene: TRBV28
CDR3 protein: CASSQGGAQETQYF
CDR3 DNA: TGTGCCAGCAGCCAGGGGGGCGCCCAAGAGACCCAGTACTTC

clone size: few
D gene: .
J gene: TRBJ2-1
V gene: TRBV7-2
CDR3 protein: CASSNSPTSYNEQFF
CDR3 DNA: TGTGCCAGCAGCAATTCCCCTACGTCCTACAATGAGCAGTTCTTC

clone size: few
D gene: .
J gene: TRBJ2-2
V gene: TRBV7-9
CDR3 protein: CASSLKAAGNTGELFF
CDR3 DNA: TGTGCCAGCAGCTTAAAAGCGGCGGGGAACACCGGGGAGCTGTTTTTT

clone size: .
D gene: TRBD2
J gene: TRBJ2-1
V gene: TRBV28
CDR3 protein: CASSLGTSYNEQFF
CDR3 DNA: TGTGCCAGCAGTTTAGGGACTAGCTACAATGAGCAGTTCTTC

clone size: few
D gene: TRBD2
J gene: TRBJ2-5
V gene: TRBV9
CDR3 protein: CASSVAVRGGQETQYF
CDR3 DNA: TGTGCCAGCAGCGTAGCTGTCCGCGGGGGACAAGAGACCCAGTACTTC

clone size: .
D gene: .
J gene: TRBJ2-5
V gene: TRBV7-2
CDR3 protein: CASSRQILETQYF
CDR3 DNA: TGTGCCAGCAGCAGACAGATACTAGAGACCCAGTACTTC

clone size: .
D gene: TRBD1
J gene: TRBJ1-2
V gene: TRBV20-1
CDR3 protein: CSAWTGGSGYTF
CDR3 DNA: TGCAGTGCTTGGACAGGGGGCTCTGGCTACACCTTC

clone size: .
D gene: TRBD1
J gene: TRBJ1-2
V gene: TRBV27
CDR3 protein: CASRGDRVDGYTF
CDR3 DNA: TGTGCCAGCAGGGGGGACAGGGTGGATGGCTACACCTTC

clone size: .
D gene: TRBD2
J gene: TRBJ2-1
V gene: TRBV20-1
CDR3 protein: CSATPLAGQNNEQFF
CDR3 DNA: TGCAGTGCTACGCCACTAGCGGGACAAAACAATGAGCAGTTCTTC

clone size: .
D gene: TRBD1
J gene: TRBJ2-7
V gene: TRBV9
CDR3 protein: CASSSAGTGNEQYF
CDR3 DNA: TGTGCCAGCAGCTCTGCCGGGACAGGGAACGAGCAGTACTTC

clone size: few
D gene: .
J gene: TRBJ1-4
V gene: TRBV12-3/TRBV12-4
CDR3 protein: CASSLATYGNEKLFF
CDR3 DNA: TGTGCCAGCAGTTTGGCTACCTATGGTAATGAAAAACTGTTTTTT

clone size: .
D gene: TRBD2
J gene: TRBJ2-3
V gene: TRBV10-3
CDR3 protein: CAISESSGGSPAQYF
CDR3 DNA: TGTGCCATCAGTGAATCTAGCGGGGGTTCGCCAGCGCAGTATTTT

clone size: few
D gene: TRBD2
J gene: TRBJ2-7
V gene: TRBV7-6
CDR3 protein: CASSLTTSRTSGSCWSYEQYF
CDR3 DNA: TGTGCCAGCAGCTTAACGACTTCCCGGACTAGCGGGAGTTGTTGGTCCTACGAGCAGTACTTC

clone size: .
D gene: .
J gene: TRBJ1-2
V gene: TRBV28
CDR3 protein: CASSPNGRHYTF
CDR3 DNA: TGTGCCAGCAGTCCGAACGGACGGCACTACACCTTC

clone size: few
D gene: TRBD1
J gene: TRBJ1-3
V gene: TRBV10-3
CDR3 protein: CAISATPGGQGNTIYF
CDR3 DNA: TGTGCCATCAGTGCCACCCCAGGGGGCCAGGGAAACACCATATATTTT

clone size: few
D gene: TRBD1
J gene: TRBJ2-2
V gene: TRBV10-3
CDR3 protein: CAIKAGTGDNGELFF
CDR3 DNA: TGTGCCATCAAGGCCGGGACAGGGGATAACGGGGAGCTGTTTTTT

clone size: few
D gene: .
J gene: TRBJ2-1
V gene: TRBV7-2
CDR3 protein: CASSKGYEQFF
CDR3 DNA: TGTGCCAGCAGTAAGGGGTATGAGCAGTTCTTC

clone size: .
D gene: TRBD2
J gene: TRBJ2-7
V gene: TRBV7-2
CDR3 protein: CASSLGLVAGAYEQYF
CDR3 DNA: TGTGCCAGCAGCTTAGGGTTGGTAGCGGGGGCCTACGAGCAGTACTTC

clone size: .
D gene: .
J gene: TRBJ2-2
V gene: TRBV24-1
CDR3 protein: CATSGPTGELFF
CDR3 DNA: TGTGCCACCAGTGGCCCGACCGGGGAGCTGTTTTTT

clone size: few
D gene: TRBD2
J gene: TRBJ2-3
V gene: TRBV11-2
CDR3 protein: CASSYRTRADTQYF
CDR3 DNA: TGTGCCAGCAGCTACCGGACTAGAGCAGATACGCAGTATTTT

clone size: .
D gene: .
J gene: TRBJ2-1
V gene: TRBV10-3
CDR3 protein: CAISETRTGGGSYNEQFF
CDR3 DNA: TGTGCCATCAGTGAGACCCGGACAGGAGGGGGCTCCTACAATGAGCAGTTCTTC

clone size: .
D gene: TRBD2
J gene: TRBJ2-5
V gene: TRBV7-6
CDR3 protein: CASSGAGLAGDQETQYF
CDR3 DNA: TGTGCCAGCAGCGGTGCCGGCCTAGCGGGGGACCAAGAGACCCAGTACTTC

clone size: .
D gene: TRBD1
J gene: TRBJ1-2
V gene: TRBV29-1
CDR3 protein: CSVRQGSIGYTF
CDR3 DNA: TGCAGCGTTCGACAGGGCTCGATTGGCTACACCTTC

clone size: many
D gene: .
J gene: TRBJ1-4
V gene: TRBV12-3/TRBV12-4
CDR3 protein: CATQVGEKLFF
CDR3 DNA: TGTGCCACACAGGTTGGGGAAAAACTGTTTTTT

clone size: .
D gene: TRBD2
J gene: TRBJ2-7
V gene: TRBV29-1
CDR3 protein: CSGLADYSYEQYF
CDR3 DNA: TGCAGCGGACTAGCGGATTACTCCTACGAGCAGTACTTC

clone size: few
D gene: TRBD1
J gene: TRBJ2-1
V gene: TRBV10-1
CDR3 protein: CASSGRTGGYEQFF
CDR3 DNA: TGCGCCAGCAGTGGGCGGACAGGGGGCTATGAGCAGTTCTTC

clone size: .
D gene: .
J gene: TRBJ2-3
V gene: TRBV4-3
CDR3 protein: CASSRAGTQYF
CDR3 DNA: TGCGCCAGCAGTCGGGCAGGGACGCAGTATTTT

clone size: .
D gene: TRBD1
J gene: TRBJ1-2
V gene: TRBV24-1
CDR3 protein: CATSDPDRGYGYTF
CDR3 DNA: TGTGCCACCAGTGATCCGGACAGGGGCTATGGCTACACCTTC

clone size: few
D gene: TRBD2
J gene: TRBJ2-2
V gene: TRBV12-3/TRBV12-4
CDR3 protein: CASSPTPTSGGNGELFF
CDR3 DNA: TGTGCCAGCAGTCCCACACCGACTAGCGGGGGGAACGGGGAGCTGTTTTTT

clone size: .
D gene: .
J gene: TRBJ1-5
V gene: TRBV3-1
CDR3 protein: CASSQGGLDQPQHF
CDR3 DNA: TGTGCCAGCAGCCAGGGGGGCTTGGATCAGCCCCAGCATTTT

clone size: .
D gene: TRBD1
J gene: TRBJ2-1
V gene: TRBV12-3/TRBV12-4
CDR3 protein: CASRTGTDYNEQFF
CDR3 DNA: TGTGCCAGCAGAACCGGGACAGACTACAATGAGCAGTTCTTC

clone size: .
D gene: .
J gene: TRBJ1-6
V gene: TRBV7-2
CDR3 protein: CASSFIPTDSYNSPLHF
CDR3 DNA: TGTGCCAGCAGCTTCATACCGACAGACTCCTATAATTCACCCCTCCACTTT

clone size: few
D gene: .
J gene: TRBJ2-1
V gene: TRBV9
CDR3 protein: CASSVAPTPSSYNEQFF
CDR3 DNA: TGTGCCAGCAGCGTAGCTCCGACTCCGAGCTCCTACAATGAGCAGTTCTTC

clone size: .
D gene: TRBD2
J gene: TRBJ2-5
V gene: TRBV28
CDR3 protein: CASSLSGLAMETQYF
CDR3 DNA: TGTGCCAGCAGTTTATCGGGACTAGCTATGGAGACCCAGTACTTC

clone size: .
D gene: .
J gene: TRBJ1-2
V gene: TRBV7-9
CDR3 protein: CASSLGGGPNYGYTF
CDR3 DNA: TGTGCCAGCAGCTTAGGAGGAGGACCTAACTATGGCTACACCTTC

clone size: once
D gene: .
J gene: TRBJ1-6
V gene: TRBV6-5
CDR3 protein: CASSYSVPGVGSPLHF
CDR3 DNA: TGTGCCAGCAGTTACTCGGTTCCAGGGGTAGGCTCACCCCTCCACTTT

clone size: .
D gene: .
J gene: TRBJ1-6
V gene: TRBV28
CDR3 protein: CASSLRGPNSPLHF
CDR3 DNA: TGTGCCAGCAGTTTACGGGGGCCGAATTCACCCCTCCACTTT

clone size: .
D gene: .
J gene: TRBJ1-2
V gene: TRBV20-1
CDR3 protein: CSASHRVDGYTF
CDR3 DNA: TGCAGTGCTAGCCACAGGGTAGATGGCTACACCTTC

clone size: few
D gene: .
J gene: TRBJ2-1
V gene: TRBV6-2/TRBV6-3
CDR3 protein: CASNQGSYNEQFF
CDR3 DNA: TGTGCCAGCAACCAGGGTTCCTACAATGAGCAGTTCTTC

clone size: .
D gene: TRBD1
J gene: TRBJ1-1
V gene: TRBV2
CDR3 protein: CASSRPGGAEAFF
CDR3 DNA: TGTGCCAGCAGCCGGCCAGGGGGCGCAGAAGCTTTCTTT

clone size: .
D gene: .
J gene: TRBJ2-7
V gene: TRBV29-1
CDR3 protein: CSVFKGEQYF
CDR3 DNA: TGCAGCGTCTTTAAGGGGGAGCAGTACTTC

clone size: once
D gene: .
J gene: TRBJ1-1
V gene: TRBV2
CDR3 protein: CASSVGGRTEAFF
CDR3 DNA: TGTGCCAGCAGTGTTGGGGGGCGGACTGAAGCTTTCTTT

clone size: .
D gene: TRBD1
J gene: TRBJ1-2
V gene: TRBV28
CDR3 protein: CASNRDRGLGGYGYTF
CDR3 DNA: TGTGCCAGCAACCGGGACAGGGGGCTAGGAGGGTATGGCTACACCTTC

clone size: .
D gene: TRBD2
J gene: TRBJ2-3
V gene: TRBV28
CDR3 protein: CASSSPTSGSTDTQYF
CDR3 DNA: TGTGCCAGCAGTAGCCCGACTAGCGGTAGCACAGATACGCAGTATTTT

clone size: .
D gene: .
J gene: TRBJ1-2
V gene: TRBV27
CDR3 protein: CASSLGQAYGYTF
CDR3 DNA: TGTGCCAGCAGTTTGGGGCAGGCCTATGGCTACACCTTC

clone size: .
D gene: TRBD2
J gene: TRBJ2-3
V gene: TRBV28
CDR3 protein: CASTLSGTDSTDTQYF
CDR3 DNA: TGTGCCAGCACCCTAAGCGGGACGGACTCAACAGATACGCAGTATTTT

clone size: many
D gene: .
J gene: TRBJ2-5
V gene: TRBV7-2
CDR3 protein: CASSLNRPGETQYF
CDR3 DNA: TGTGCCAGCAGCCTTAATCGACCAGGAGAGACCCAGTACTTC

clone size: .
D gene: .
J gene: TRBJ1-2
V gene: TRBV7-9
CDR3 protein: CASSPGSRYGYTF
CDR3 DNA: TGTGCCAGCAGCCCCGGGTCCCGCTATGGCTACACCTTC

clone size: .
D gene: TRBD1
J gene: TRBJ1-2
V gene: TRBV28
CDR3 protein: CASRSRQGGGYTF
CDR3 DNA: TGTGCCAGCAGGAGTCGACAGGGAGGAGGCTACACCTTC

clone size: few
D gene: TRBD1
J gene: TRBJ2-5
V gene: TRBV10-3
CDR3 protein: CAISIQGAAGETQYF
CDR3 DNA: TGTGCCATCAGTATACAGGGGGCGGCTGGAGAGACCCAGTACTTC

clone size: .
D gene: TRBD2
J gene: TRBJ2-3
V gene: TRBV5-4
CDR3 protein: CASSLPGLVSDTQYF
CDR3 DNA: TGTGCCAGCAGCTTGCCGGGACTAGTGTCAGATACGCAGTATTTT

clone size: once
D gene: .
J gene: TRBJ1-6
V gene: TRBV30
CDR3 protein: CAGRTEGYSPLHF
CDR3 DNA: TGTGCCGGGAGGACAGAAGGATACTCACCCCTCCACTTT

clone size: few
D gene: .
J gene: TRBJ2-5
V gene: TRBV9
CDR3 protein: CASSVAPAGTGETQYF
CDR3 DNA: TGTGCCAGCAGCGTAGCCCCTGCCGGGACTGGAGAGACCCAGTACTTC